Listed below are T cell receptor beta chains from one sample, sequenced in a study of T cell responses to AZD1222 COVID-19 vaccine. The assay was immunoSEQ multiplex PCR, and TCRdb's table has in-frame clones only and misses some. The sample lists roughly 180,000 clones, over 75% occurring once. The input for sequencing was peripheral blood, taken on day 0 of AZD1222 vaccination. These receptors came from an adult in good health. Each CDR3 is given with its conserved first and last residue. A D gene is named only where the DNA matches it firmly. Some rows mark clone size as missing; the rest say once, few, many or name a class of expanded clone.

>17|TRBV6-2/TRBV6-3|NA|TRBD2|TRBJ2-7
CASSQAPRAGVTYEQYF
TGTGCCAGCAGCCAAGCACCCCGAGCGGGGGTAACCTACGAGCAGTACTTC
>13|TRBV12-3/TRBV12-4|once|NA|TRBJ2-6
CASSFSGANVLTF
TGTGCCAGCAGTTTCTCTGGGGCCAACGTCCTGACTTTC
>14|TRBV10-3|NA|TRBD1|TRBJ1-3
CAVSGTGAGNTIYF
TGTGCCGTCTCCGGGACAGGGGCTGGAAACACCATATATTTT
>13|TRBV9|few|NA|TRBJ2-1
CASSAPRYNEQFF
TGTGCCAGCAGCGCCCCCAGATACAATGAGCAGTTCTTC
>17|TRBV7-2|NA|TRBD1|TRBJ1-2
CASSLGIDFQGVDGYTF
TGTGCCAGCAGCTTAGGAATAGACTTCCAGGGGGTGGATGGCTACACCTTC
>16|TRBV15|NA|NA|TRBJ1-3
CATSRDLTVSGNTIYF
TGTGCCACCAGCAGAGATCTCACGGTCTCTGGAAACACCATATATTTT
>14|TRBV5-5|NA|NA|TRBJ1-5
CASSPGHFNQPQHF
TGTGCCAGCAGCCCTGGACACTTCAATCAGCCCCAGCATTTT
>17|TRBV7-3|NA|TRBD2|TRBJ2-1
CASSLKGGAGERNEQFF
TGTGCCAGCAGCTTAAAGGGAGGGGCGGGGGAGAGGAATGAGCAGTTCTTC
>15|TRBV5-1|NA|NA|TRBJ1-3
CASSDGSLSGNTIYF
TGCGCCAGCAGCGATGGCAGTCTCTCTGGAAACACCATATATTTT
>13|TRBV19|NA|NA|TRBJ2-5
CASSRTAQETQYF
TGTGCCAGTAGTAGAACGGCGCAAGAGACCCAGTACTTC
>14|TRBV27|NA|NA|TRBJ1-1
CASSLVGGNTEAFF
TGTGCCAGCAGTTTGGTAGGGGGGAACACTGAAGCTTTCTTT
>15|TRBV7-9|NA|NA|TRBJ2-2
CAPRAPGDVAGELFF
TGTGCCCCCAGGGCGCCAGGGGATGTAGCCGGGGAGCTGTTTTTT
>15|TRBV6-5|NA|NA|TRBJ1-5
CASSSYGGPYQPQHF
TGTGCCAGCAGTTCCTACGGGGGGCCTTATCAGCCCCAGCATTTT
>15|TRBV9|NA|NA|TRBJ2-5
CASSAASAAPETQYF
TGTGCCAGCAGCGCCGCTTCGGCCGCCCCAGAGACCCAGTACTTC
>15|TRBV19|NA|TRBD1|TRBJ1-6
CASSATGAYNSPLHF
TGTGCCAGTAGTGCGACAGGGGCCTATAATTCACCCCTCCACTTT
>19|TRBV18|once|NA|TRBJ1-6
CASSPPVTGKSSYNSPLHF
TGTGCCAGCTCACCACCGGTCACAGGGAAGAGCTCCTATAATTCACCCCTCCACTTT